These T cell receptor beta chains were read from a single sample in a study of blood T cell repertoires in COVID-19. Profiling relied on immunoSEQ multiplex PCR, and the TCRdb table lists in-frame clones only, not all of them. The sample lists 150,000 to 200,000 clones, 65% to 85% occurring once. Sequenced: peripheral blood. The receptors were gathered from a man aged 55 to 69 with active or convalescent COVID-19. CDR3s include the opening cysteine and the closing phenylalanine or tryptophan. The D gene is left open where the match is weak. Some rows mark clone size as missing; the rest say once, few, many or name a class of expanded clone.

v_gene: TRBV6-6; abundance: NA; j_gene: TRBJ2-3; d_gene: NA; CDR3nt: TGTGCCAGTAGGGGCGGAGATACGCAGTATTTT; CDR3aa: CASRGGDTQYF
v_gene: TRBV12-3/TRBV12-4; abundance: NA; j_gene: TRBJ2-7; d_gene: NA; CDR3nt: TGTGCCAGCAGTTCCCTAGTAGGCGAGCAGTACTTC; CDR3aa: CASSSLVGEQYF
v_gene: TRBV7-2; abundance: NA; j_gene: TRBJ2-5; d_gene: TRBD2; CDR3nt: TGTGCCAGCAGCTTACGAGGGACTAGCGGGAGAGGTGAGACCCAGTACTTC; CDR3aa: CASSLRGTSGRGETQYF
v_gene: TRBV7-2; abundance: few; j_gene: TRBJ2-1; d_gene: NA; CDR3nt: TGTGCCAGCAGCTTAGCATGGCGGGGCTTCGGGTACAATGAGCAGTTCTTC; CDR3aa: CASSLAWRGFGYNEQFF
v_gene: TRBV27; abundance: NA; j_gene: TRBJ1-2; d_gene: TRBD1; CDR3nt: TGTGCCAGCAGTTTGGGGGACAGCTATGGCTACACCTTC; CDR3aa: CASSLGDSYGYTF
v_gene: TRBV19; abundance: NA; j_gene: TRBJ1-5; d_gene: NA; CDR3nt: TGTGCCAGTAGTAAGACAGGAGGTCTTGGACAGCCCCAGCATTTT; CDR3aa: CASSKTGGLGQPQHF
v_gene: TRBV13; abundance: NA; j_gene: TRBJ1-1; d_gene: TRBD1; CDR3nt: TGTGCCAGCAGCTTTGGTTACAGGGGCGGAACTGAAGCTTTCTTT; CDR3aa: CASSFGYRGGTEAFF
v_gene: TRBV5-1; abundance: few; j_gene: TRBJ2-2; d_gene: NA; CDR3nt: TGCGCCAGCAGCCCTAGGGGCGGGGCACACACCGGGGAGCTGTTTTTT; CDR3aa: CASSPRGGAHTGELFF
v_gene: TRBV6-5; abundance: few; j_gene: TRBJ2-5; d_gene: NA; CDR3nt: TGTGCCAGCAAACGAGGGTCCTCGAGGGAAGAGACCCAGTACTTC; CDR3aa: CASKRGSSREETQYF
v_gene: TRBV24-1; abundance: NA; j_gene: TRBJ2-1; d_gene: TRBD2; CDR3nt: TGTGCCACCAGTGATCACGCGGGAGTGGGATATGAGCAGTTCTTC; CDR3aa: CATSDHAGVGYEQFF